A selection of T cell receptor beta chains follows, all from one sample in a study of blood T cells in healthy people across ages. TCRdb fed the 5' RACE reads into MiXCR, producing one record per CDR3 protein. The sample lists around 1,000,000 distinct CDR3 sequences; approximately 25% were seen once. The same sample was also studied in work on T cells of mothers and their children.

The source material was blood. These receptors all come from a girl aged 2-10 years in good health. The CDR3 runs from the conserved cysteine through the conserved F or W.

TRBV18	TRBJ2-7	CASSPPEGNPYEQYF
TRBV5-6	TRBJ2-7	CASSASGASYEQYF
TRBV11-2	TRBJ1-1	CASSLSGGLAFF
TRBV4-1	TRBJ2-7	CASSQLSGKHYEQYF
TRBV7-9	TRBJ1-4	CASSLAPGQGRLFF
TRBV10-3	TRBJ2-1	CAIGSGTAQFF
TRBV6-5	TRBJ2-7	CASTESNTYEQYF
TRBV28	TRBJ2-1	CASSSPGGSSYNEQFF
TRBV20-1	.	CSARAGRAYEQYF
TRBV28	TRBJ2-7	CASSPPRTGIYEQYF
TRBV5-1	TRBJ2-3	CASRRGDGTDTQYF
TRBV24-1	TRBJ1-2	CATSDPGQGKGYTF
TRBV29-1	TRBJ1-1	CSVLQGMAEAFF